The sequence of this TCR beta chain was determined in a study of beta chain features in type 1 diabetes. This clone was counted once. Its antigen remains unidentified. Other DNA sequences from this sample encode an identical CDR3 as well. Findings and limits, study-wide: PCR might favor shorter templates, equally in patients and controls.

There are 14 residues in the CDR3. Germline V gene lookup returns CDR1 SGDLS and CDR2 YYNGEE. V dropped 2 bases and J dropped 6; count of bases not matched to a gene: 7. The investigators reverse transcribed all of the isolated RNA, so they sequenced expressed TCRB transcripts. Sequencing was performed with immunoSEQ multiplex PCR; in TCRdb, only in-frame clones are kept and a portion is missing. The data show more than 300,000 clones, with around 12% seen just once and less than 0.02% held by the top ten. This receptor was taken from a man between 18 and 29 years old in good health. The V and J genes are TRBV9 and TRBJ1-2, with 7 positions matching TRBD1. Material for sequencing was naive CD4+ T cells from blood. The CDR3 bases are TGTGCCAGCAGCGTTTCAGGCACAGGGGATGGCTACACCTTC. Translating it yields CASSVSGTGDGYTF. The full variable domain, rest sourced from reference TRBV9 and TRBJ1-2, is DSGVTQTPKHLITATGQRVTLRCSPRSGDLSVYWYQQSLDQGLQFLIQYYNGEERAKGNILERFSAQQFPDLHSELNLSSLELGDSALYFCASSVSGTGDGYTFGSGTRLTVV.